Following are 8 T cell receptor beta chains from one sample sequenced in a study of T cell repertoires in cytomegalovirus infection. TCRdb used MiXCR to reprocess the reads, holding one entry per CDR3 protein. The sample comprises around 530,000 distinct CDR3 sequences, about 15% of which are singletons, and 20% to 30% rests with the top ten. Specimen: CD8+ T cells from PBMCs. These receptors originate from a human donor in good health (CMV status not recorded). Some clones in this sample may be carry-over from other donors' samples.

In regard to this clonotype: A junction boundary mismatches the germline segment, possibly from a read error. This sequence joins TRBV6-4 and TRBJ2-1; TRBD2 is a possible D gene (6 bases). Germline CDR1 and CDR2: MRHNA and SNTAGT. The CDR3 is made up of 17 amino acids. DNA for the CDR3: TGTGCCAGCAGTCACTCGAGTACCCAGGAGGGATACAATGAGCAGTTCTTC. Residues: CASSHSSTQEGYNEQFF.

This chain connects TRBV6-2 or TRBV6-3 to TRBJ2-1, with D unclear. This CDR3 is built from 12 residues. The V and J ends lost 3 bases and 7 bases respectively, with 7 bases between them. CDR1 is MNHEY, CDR2 SVGEGT, per germline. Here the CDR3 reads CASSYPVNEQFF. In DNA, the CDR3 is TGTGCCAGCAGTTATCCTGTGAATGAGCAGTTCTTC.

This clonotype has ten or more counts. The chain combines TRBV11-2 with TRBJ2-1, with TRBD1 matching over 9 bases. Germline V CDR1 and CDR2: SGHAT, FQNNGV. The V segment lost 2 bases and the J segment 5 bases; nucleotides outside the gene matches: 10. This CDR3 has 17 amino acids. CDR3 coding DNA: TGTGCCAGCAGCTTATACGCGGGGACAGGGTCCGACAATGAGCAGTTCTTC. Its protein product is CASSLYAGTGSDNEQFF.

This clonotype was found many times. The rearrangement links TRBV6-1 to TRBJ1-2; D might be TRBD1 (5 bases). V was cut by 8 bases and J by 3 bases, with 22 bases left in between. The CDR3 consists of 16 residues. Germline CDR1 and CDR2: MNHNS and SASEGT. The CDR3 DNA is TGTGCCAGCTGCTGGGGGGAGGGCTTCTTCCACTATGGCTACACCTTC. It codes for CASCWGEGFFHYGYTF.

The rearrangement uses TRBV9 and TRBJ2-3; 7 bases map to TRBD1. This CDR3 is 17 amino acids long. With 4 bases clipped from V and 5 bases from J, the junction kept 16 bases outside the gene matches. The germline CDR1 and CDR2 sequences are SGDLS and YYNGEE. CDR3 sequence: CASSPRGQPYSRDTQYF. Here the CDR3 DNA reads TGTGCCAGCAGCCCTCGGGGACAGCCTTATTCACGAGATACGCAGTATTTT.

The chain uses TRBV14 and TRBJ1-4; D is uncertain. CDR3 size: 16 residues. The germline V and J ends were trimmed by 0 bases and 8 bases, with 16 bases remaining between them. Germline-derived CDR1 and CDR2 are SGHDN and FVKESK. The chain's CDR3 is CASSQDSGSEDEKLFF. The CDR3 region has the DNA TGTGCCAGCAGCCAAGATTCCGGGAGTGAGGACGAAAAACTGTTTTTT.

The chain combines TRBV19 with TRBJ1-1, with unresolved D. Germline-derived CDR1 and CDR2 are LNHDA and SQIVND (reference sequence). Trimming pared 5 bases from V and 7 bases from J, leaving 11 bases between. The CDR3 consists of 12 residues. DNA of the CDR3: TGTGCCAGTAGTCCTTGGACGAGTGAAGCTTTCTTT. Protein sequence: CASSPWTSEAFF.

In its sample, this clonotype was seen many times. The chain is built from TRBV4-1 and TRBJ2-3; 8 bases match TRBD2. CDR3 length: 16 residues. Germline V lookup: CDR1 MGHRA, CDR2 YSYEKL. The junction had 2 bases not matched to a gene; V was cut back by 0 bases and J by 0 bases. CDR3 bases: TGCGCCAGCAGCCAAGATGAGCGGGGGAGCACAGATACGCAGTATTTT. Its translation: CASSQDERGSTDTQYF.